Listed here is a single TCR beta chain. Its antigen remains unknown. This sample was included in a study of blood T cells in healthy people across ages. Findings and caveats of the study: A conclusive naive versus antigen-experienced comparison was prevented by the unsorted PBMCs.

Trimming removed 3 bases at V and 1 base at J, with 12 bases between. The CDR3 has 15 residues. CDR1 and CDR2 from the germline V gene are ENHRY and SYGVKD. The second PCR ran about 7 to 12 cycles with a sample-barcoded 5' primer and J-beta primers. TCRdb reanalysed the 5' RACE reads using MiXCR and keeps one entry per CDR3 protein. The sample yields approximately 800,000 distinct CDR3 sequences, 55% to 75% seen once. The sequence was obtained from a man aged 25-40 years in good health. Material for sequencing was blood. The V call is TRBV10-3, the J call TRBJ1-1; weak D call: TRBD1 (5 bases). CDR3 sequence: CAISEPGTGNTEAFF. CDR3 sequence (DNA): TGTGCCATCAGTGAACCCGGGACGGGGAACACTGAAGCTTTCTTT.